This record covers a single T cell receptor beta chain. Its antigen remains unidentified. No base qualities exist here, and no much larger clone lies one base off it. Enrolling through a virtual design, the prospective study's participants ranged in age from roughly 18 to 95 years and lived across approximately 25 United States geographic areas. Cohort assignment in the prospective study relied on participant-reported clinical history from a screening survey and a study questionnaire. Exposed participants were defined as having been in contact with someone with a PCR-confirmed or clinician-diagnosed COVID-19 case within 2 weeks of study entry. Mobile phlebotomists in the prospective study collected whole blood, serum and a nasopharyngeal or oropharyngeal swab from every participant. Prospective study participants could optionally give additional blood draws and questionnaires over a 2-month period. Before DNA extraction, prospective study blood samples were shipped either frozen or at room temperature.

The data are from a study of blood T cell repertoires in COVID-19 (TCRdb year 2020). General notes on the study: Samples from collaborators originated in the United States, Italy and Spain and spanned both the acute and convalescent phases of COVID-19. The material from the prospective study consisted of cDNA or gDNA derived from T cells, B-cell-depleted T cells, or PBMCs. Deeply sampled blood TCRbeta repertoires from subjects exposed to, actively infected with, or recovered from COVID-19 were included in the dataset. The repertoires were made available in a free public database intended to serve as a resource for research on the immune response to SARS-CoV-2. Samples came from the ongoing ImmuneRACE study (first 160 participants) plus 1,254 subjects from 6 global collaborators. The sample metadata nearly always contained a de-identified subject ID, COVID-19 status, age in years and sex. Where available, HLA class I and class II types were taken from metadata supplied by the sample provider and were not determined by assay-based typing.

Results and caveats for the whole study, not just this receptor: How much clinical and demographic metadata was included differed by source and by participant, and the metadata was provided uncurated.

There are 17 amino acids in the CDR3, from cysteine to phenylalanine inclusive. Only the CDR3 DNA stays, 51 bases, in frame from base 1. From the germline V gene, CDR1 is SQVTM and CDR2 is ANQGSEA. Here V drops 1 base and J drops 1 base, and the junction holds 8 bases not matched to any gene. TCRbeta CDR3 regions were amplified from genomic DNA using the immunoSEQ Assay, a bias-controlled multiplex PCR. On the authors' methods: Nucleated cell counts per sample were estimated from amplification of reference gene primers within the assay. Sequence reads were collapsed and filtered to measure the absolute abundance of every unique TCRbeta CDR3 rearrangement. For each sample, productive Simpson clonality was calculated as the square root of Simpson's diversity index across productive rearrangements. TCRdb took this table from immuneACCESS and kept in-frame rearrangements with V and J called. Such tables lack part of the clones; where checked against another copy, unresolved V genes explain under half of the gap, and the rest is unexplained. D and trimming come from the DNA, and the V and J calls and clone size come from that table. Recorded for this sample are 350,000 to 400,000 clones; 91% of them occurred a single time. Over 0.7% of the sample rests with the top ten.

The receptor was isolated from a woman aged 40 to 55 who had been exposed to COVID-19. The chain links TRBV29-1 with TRBJ2-1, with 9 bases aligning to TRBD1. The sample taken for sequencing was PBMCs or T cells enriched from blood (not recorded which). The DNA reads as follows: TGCAGCGTTGAAGGGACAGGGGCCTTTACGTCCTACAATGAGCAGTTCTTC. Translated, it gives CSVEGTGAFTSYNEQFF.